This TCR beta chain emerged from a study of T cell responses to AZD1222 COVID-19 vaccine. Data came from immunoSEQ multiplex PCR; TCRdb stores just in-frame clones and leaves some out. The repertoire holds some 120,000 clones, with 80% to 90% as singletons. The CDR3 sequence is 14 residues long. Germline V CDR1 and CDR2: MRHNA, SNTAGT. V was trimmed by 0 bases and J by 5 bases, leaving 7 bases between them. The source of this sequence is an adult in good health. The chain links TRBV6-4 to TRBJ1-4, with D hard to call. The sequences come from peripheral blood, collected on day 0 of AZD1222 vaccination. CDR3 protein: CASSDSAGNEKLFF. CDR3 DNA sequence: TGTGCCAGCAGTGACTCCGCGGGGAATGAAAAACTGTTTTTT.